The rows below give T cell receptor beta chains drawn from one sample of a study of blood T cell repertoires in COVID-19. TCRdb's copy holds only in-frame clones and misses some; the assay was immunoSEQ multiplex PCR. The table records 310,000 or so clones, about 82% of them present only once. Sequencing was done on a sample of peripheral blood. Every receptor here comes from a woman aged 45-65 years with acute or convalescent COVID-19. Both conserved end residues are part of each CDR3. A D gene is named only where the DNA matches it firmly. Size values are once, few and many counts, or a class for expanded clones, and some rows have none.

clone_size j_call v_call d_call cdr3_aa cdr3_nt
. TRBJ1-1 TRBV19 . CASSKEGTEAFF TGTGCCAGTAGTAAGGAGGGCACTGAAGCTTTCTTT
once TRBJ2-5 TRBV7-3 TRBD2 CASSLTPLAEKYF TGTGCCAGCAGCTTAACCCCTCTAGCGGAAAAATACTTC
. TRBJ2-1 TRBV29-1 . CSGGPGQQANEQFF TGCAGCGGTGGTCCGGGCCAACAGGCCAATGAGCAGTTCTTC
. TRBJ2-5 TRBV7-9 . CASSAEPKSETQYF TGTGCCAGCAGCGCCGAACCTAAATCAGAGACCCAGTACTTC
. TRBJ1-4 TRBV10-3 . CAISESRVTGEKLFF TGTGCCATCAGTGAGTCGCGGGTAACTGGTGAAAAACTGTTTTTT
. TRBJ2-7 TRBV29-1 . CSAGTRGGEQYF TGCAGCGCAGGAACCCGAGGTGGCGAGCAGTACTTC
. TRBJ2-3 TRBV2 TRBD2 CASRFGGGIADTQYF TGTGCCAGCAGGTTCGGCGGGGGAATAGCAGATACGCAGTATTTT
. TRBJ1-5 TRBV28 TRBD1 CASSSHPTGNQPQHF TGTGCCAGCAGCTCGCACCCGACAGGGAATCAGCCCCAGCATTTT
. TRBJ2-2 TRBV7-2 TRBD2 CASSLSGAGELFF TGTGCCAGCAGCTTGAGCGGGGCCGGGGAGCTGTTTTTT
once TRBJ1-2 TRBV19 . CASSIAQGTDGYTF TGTGCCAGTAGTATAGCGCAGGGGACGGATGGCTACACCTTC
. TRBJ1-4 TRBV3-1/TRBV3-2 . CASSQSGQYEGEKLFF TGTGCCAGCAGCCAATCCGGACAGTACGAGGGTGAAAAACTGTTTTTT
. TRBJ1-3 TRBV27 TRBD1 CASSPNRGDGNTIYF TGTGCCAGCAGTCCAAACAGGGGTGATGGAAACACCATATATTTT
. TRBJ2-2 TRBV3-1/TRBV3-2 TRBD2 CASSQDNPAGVFTGELFF TGTGCCAGCAGCCAAGACAATCCAGCGGGAGTGTTCACCGGGGAGCTGTTTTTT
. TRBJ1-2 TRBV4-2 TRBD1 CASSLIYRDRGSLRNYGYTF TGTGCCAGCAGCCTAATCTACCGGGACAGGGGATCATTGCGGAACTATGGCTACACCTTC
. TRBJ1-2 TRBV28 . CASSPGRNYGYTF TGTGCCAGCAGCCCCGGGAGAAACTATGGCTACACCTTC
. TRBJ2-7 TRBV18 TRBD2 CASFPKPGLAGGPGSDEQYF TGTGCCAGCTTTCCTAAACCGGGACTAGCGGGAGGGCCGGGGAGCGACGAGCAGTACTTC
. TRBJ1-5 TRBV5-1 TRBD1 CASRDGTGNQPQHF TGCGCCAGCAGGGACGGGACAGGCAATCAGCCCCAGCATTTT
. TRBJ2-1 TRBV6-5 TRBD1 CASETGENEQFF TGTGCCAGCGAGACAGGGGAAAATGAGCAGTTCTTC
. TRBJ2-1 TRBV28 TRBD2 CASSLGWYEGTSKYNEQFF TGTGCCAGCAGTTTGGGGTGGTACGAGGGGACTAGTAAATACAATGAGCAGTTCTTC
. TRBJ1-2 TRBV12-5 . CASGLVVWAPPHGYTF TGTGCTAGTGGTTTGGTAGTCTGGGCCCCCCCTCATGGCTACACCTTC
. TRBJ2-7 TRBV27 . CASSPTSPYEQYF TGTGCCAGCAGTCCCACTAGCCCCTACGAGCAGTACTTC
. TRBJ1-4 TRBV27 . CASSLGGAGEKLFF TGTGCCAGCAGTTTGGGGGGGGCAGGTGAAAAACTGTTTTTT
. TRBJ1-5 TRBV19 . CASSIKHSNQPQHF TGTGCCAGTAGTATCAAGCATAGCAATCAGCCCCAGCATTTT
. TRBJ2-7 TRBV19 TRBD2 CASSMVGLAGAAYEQYF TGTGCCAGTAGTATGGTCGGACTAGCGGGAGCCGCCTACGAGCAGTACTTC
. TRBJ2-7 TRBV27 TRBD1 CASRTGGGYEQYF TGTGCCAGCAGAACAGGGGGCGGCTACGAGCAGTACTTC
few TRBJ2-1 TRBV2 TRBD1 CASNRGESSYNEQFF TGTGCCAGCAACAGGGGGGAAAGCTCCTACAATGAGCAGTTCTTC
. TRBJ2-7 TRBV6-1 . CASSDGTPFSYEQYF TGTGCCAGCAGTGACGGGACTCCATTCTCCTACGAGCAGTACTTC
once TRBJ2-1 TRBV6-4 . CASRTHWANNEQFF TGTGCCAGCAGGACACACTGGGCTAACAATGAGCAGTTCTTC
. TRBJ1-4 TRBV29-1 . CSVGENRGEKLFF TGCAGCGTTGGGGAGAACAGAGGAGAAAAACTGTTTTTT
. TRBJ2-3 TRBV27 . CASSLNPGQWGGDTQYF TGTGCCAGCAGTCTTAATCCGGGACAATGGGGGGGAGATACGCAGTATTTT
. TRBJ1-4 TRBV9 . CASSVDTWYSPNEKLFF TGTGCCAGCAGCGTCGATACCTGGTACAGCCCTAATGAAAAACTGTTTTTT
once TRBJ2-5 TRBV11-2 . CASSSAGIKETQYF TGTGCCAGCAGCTCAGCCGGGATCAAAGAGACCCAGTACTTC
. TRBJ2-2 TRBV4-3 TRBD1 CASSQDPGQGSGELFF TGCGCCAGCAGCCAAGATCCGGGACAGGGGAGCGGGGAGCTGTTTTTT
. TRBJ1-5 TRBV4-2 . CASSQTSGLGAAQPQHF TGTGCCAGCAGCCAAACCTCTGGACTGGGGGCGGCTCAGCCCCAGCATTTT
once TRBJ1-4 TRBV5-1 . CASSPQGGDEKLFF TGCGCCAGCAGCCCACAGGGAGGGGATGAAAAACTGTTTTTT